These T cell receptor beta chains were read from a single sample in a study. TCRdb analysed the RT-PCR reads with MiXCR anew, one entry per CDR3 protein. In the table there are almost 700,000 distinct CDR3 sequences, 12% to 15% of which are singletons. Sequencing was performed on memory CD4+ T cells from blood. All receptors derive from a female donor in good health, serving as a healthy control. Both conserved end residues are part of each CDR3. The D gene is left open where the match is weak. Part of the rows lack a size; the others show once, few, many or a class for expanded clones.

>NA|NA|TRBV24-1|TRBJ2-1
CATRRTDYNEQFF
TGTGCCACCAGAAGGACAGATTACAATGAGCAGTTCTTC
>NA|TRBD1|TRBV6-5|TRBJ2-7
CASSFLRDSYEQYF
TGTGCCAGCAGTTTTCTCCGGGACAGCTACGAGCAGTACTTC
>few|NA|TRBV20-1|TRBJ1-6
CSASLQGEGNSPLHF
TGCAGTGCTAGTCTACAGGGAGAGGGTAATTCACCCCTCCACTTT
>NA|NA|TRBV18|TRBJ1-6
CASSPPGSPSRPLHF
TGTGCCAGCTCACCACCGGGCAGTCCCTCGAGGCCCCTCCACTTT
>many|NA|TRBV5-6|TRBJ2-5
CASSSRDLGATQYF
TGTGCCAGCAGCTCCCGGGACCTAGGAGCGACCCAGTACTTC
>few|TRBD2|TRBV6-5|TRBJ2-7
CASSSWGLAGDYEQYF
TGTGCCAGCAGTTCCTGGGGACTAGCGGGAGACTACGAGCAGTACTTC
>NA|NA|TRBV4-3|TRBJ1-2
CASSQAVLGEGYGYTF
TGCGCCAGCAGCCAAGCGGTTTTAGGGGAAGGATATGGCTACACCTTC
>few|TRBD1|TRBV6-5|TRBJ2-6
CASSTRQGRVGSGANVLTF
TGTGCCAGCAGTACCCGACAGGGAAGGGTTGGCTCTGGGGCCAACGTCCTGACTTTC
>few|NA|TRBV6-6|TRBJ2-1
CASSSSPIRGYNEQFF
TGTGCCAGCAGTTCCTCCCCGATAAGGGGATACAATGAGCAGTTCTTC
>many|NA|TRBV29-1|TRBJ1-5
CSGGTEGQPQHF
TGCAGCGGGGGGACTGAGGGGCAGCCCCAGCATTTT
>few|TRBD1|TRBV27|TRBJ1-2
CASSLTTGSYGYTF
TGTGCCAGCAGCCTTACGACAGGGAGCTATGGCTACACCTTC
>NA|TRBD1|TRBV28|TRBJ2-3
CASSSPTGVSADTQYF
TGTGCCAGCAGTTCTCCCACAGGGGTGTCCGCGGATACGCAGTATTTT
>NA|TRBD1|TRBV4-3|TRBJ1-2
CASSHRQGAGGYTF
TGCGCCAGCAGCCATAGACAGGGGGCAGGTGGCTACACCTTC
>few|TRBD1|TRBV5-1|TRBJ2-7
CASSLGPGQGALTHEQYF
TGCGCCAGCAGCTTGGGGCCCGGACAGGGGGCGCTTACCCACGAGCAGTACTTC
>many|NA|TRBV12-3/TRBV12-4|TRBJ2-1
CASRSTTPYNEQFF
TGTGCCAGCCGAAGTACCACCCCCTACAATGAGCAGTTCTTC